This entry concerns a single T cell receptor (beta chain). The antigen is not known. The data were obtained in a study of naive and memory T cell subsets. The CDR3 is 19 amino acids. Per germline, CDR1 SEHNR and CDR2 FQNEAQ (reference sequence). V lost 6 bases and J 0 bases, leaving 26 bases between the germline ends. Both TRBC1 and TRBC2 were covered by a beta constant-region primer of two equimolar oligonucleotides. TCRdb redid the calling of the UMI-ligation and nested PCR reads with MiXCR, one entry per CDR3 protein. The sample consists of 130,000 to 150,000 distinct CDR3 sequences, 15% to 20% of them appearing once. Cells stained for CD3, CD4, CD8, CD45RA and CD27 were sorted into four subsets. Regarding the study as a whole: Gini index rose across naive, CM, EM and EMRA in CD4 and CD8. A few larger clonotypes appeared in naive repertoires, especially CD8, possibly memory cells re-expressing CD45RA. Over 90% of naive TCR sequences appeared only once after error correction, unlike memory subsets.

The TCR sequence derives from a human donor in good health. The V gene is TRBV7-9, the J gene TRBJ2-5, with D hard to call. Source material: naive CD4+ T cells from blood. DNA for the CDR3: TGTGCCAGCAGTTATAACACTTACAGCTCAAAAGCCAACCAAGAGACCCAGTACTTC. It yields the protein CASSYNTYSSKANQETQYF.